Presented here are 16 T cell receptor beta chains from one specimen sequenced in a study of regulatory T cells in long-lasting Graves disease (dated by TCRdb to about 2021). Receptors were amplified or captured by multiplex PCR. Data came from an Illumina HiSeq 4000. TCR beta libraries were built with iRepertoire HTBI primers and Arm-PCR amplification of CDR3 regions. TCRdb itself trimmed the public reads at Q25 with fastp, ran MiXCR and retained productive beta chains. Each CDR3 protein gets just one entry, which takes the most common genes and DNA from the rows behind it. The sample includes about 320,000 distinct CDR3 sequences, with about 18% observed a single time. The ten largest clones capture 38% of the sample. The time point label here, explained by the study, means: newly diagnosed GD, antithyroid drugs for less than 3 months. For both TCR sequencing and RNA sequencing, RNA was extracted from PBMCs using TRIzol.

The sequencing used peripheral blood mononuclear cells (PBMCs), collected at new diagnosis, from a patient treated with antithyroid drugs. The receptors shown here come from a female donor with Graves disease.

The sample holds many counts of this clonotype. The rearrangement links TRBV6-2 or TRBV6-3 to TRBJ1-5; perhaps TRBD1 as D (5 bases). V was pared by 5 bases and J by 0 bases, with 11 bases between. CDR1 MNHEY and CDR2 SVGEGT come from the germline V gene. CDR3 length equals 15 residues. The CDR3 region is CASSEQAYSNQPQHF. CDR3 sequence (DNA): TGTGCCAGCAGTGAACAGGCCTATAGCAATCAGCCCCAGCATTTT.

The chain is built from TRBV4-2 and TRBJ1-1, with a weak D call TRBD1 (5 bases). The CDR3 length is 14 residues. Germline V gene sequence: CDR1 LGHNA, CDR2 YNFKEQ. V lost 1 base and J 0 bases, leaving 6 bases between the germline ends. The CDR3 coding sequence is TGTGCCAGCAGCCAAGGGGGCCTGAACACTGAAGCTTTCTTT. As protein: CASSQGGLNTEAFF.

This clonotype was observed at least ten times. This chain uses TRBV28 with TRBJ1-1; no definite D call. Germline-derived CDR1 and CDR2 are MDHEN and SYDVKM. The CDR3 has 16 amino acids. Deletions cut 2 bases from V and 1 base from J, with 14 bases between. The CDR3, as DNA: TGTGCCAGCAGTTTAAGGGCCGGCACAGCGAACACTGAAGCTTTCTTT. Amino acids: CASSLRAGTANTEAFF.

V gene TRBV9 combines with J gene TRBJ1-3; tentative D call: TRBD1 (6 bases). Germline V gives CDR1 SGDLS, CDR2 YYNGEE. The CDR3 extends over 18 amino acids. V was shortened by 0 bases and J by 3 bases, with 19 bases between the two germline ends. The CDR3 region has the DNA TGTGCCAGCAGCGTAGGGTCCGGCGGGGACATCAGTGGAAACACCATATATTTT. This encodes CASSVGSGGDISGNTIYF.

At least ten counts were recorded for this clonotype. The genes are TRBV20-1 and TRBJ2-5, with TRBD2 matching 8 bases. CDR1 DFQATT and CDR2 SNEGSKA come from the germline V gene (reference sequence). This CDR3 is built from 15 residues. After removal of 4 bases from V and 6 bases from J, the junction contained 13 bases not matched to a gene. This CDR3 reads CSAIKAGVTRKTQYF. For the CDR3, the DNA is TGCAGTGCTATTAAAGCGGGAGTAACTCGGAAGACCCAGTACTTC.

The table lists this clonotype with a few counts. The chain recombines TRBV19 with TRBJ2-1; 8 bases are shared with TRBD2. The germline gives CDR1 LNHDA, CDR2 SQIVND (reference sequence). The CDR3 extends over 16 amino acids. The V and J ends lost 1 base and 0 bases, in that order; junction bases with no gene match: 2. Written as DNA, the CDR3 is TGTGCCAGTAGTATAGCGAGCGGGAGCTCCTACAATGAGCAGTTCTTC. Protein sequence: CASSIASGSSYNEQFF.

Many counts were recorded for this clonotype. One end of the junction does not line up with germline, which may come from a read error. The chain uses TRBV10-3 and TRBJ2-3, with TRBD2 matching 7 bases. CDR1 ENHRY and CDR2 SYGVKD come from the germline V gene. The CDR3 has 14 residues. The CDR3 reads CAISEKRDTDAQYF. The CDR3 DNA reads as TGTGCCATCAGTGAGAAGCGGGATACAGATGCGCAGTATTTT.

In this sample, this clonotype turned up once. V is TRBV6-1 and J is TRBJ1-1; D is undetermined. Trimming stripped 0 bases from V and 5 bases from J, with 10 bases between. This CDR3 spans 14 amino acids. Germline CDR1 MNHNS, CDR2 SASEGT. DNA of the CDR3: TGTGCCAGCAGTGAAGCTCCGGGAGGGACTGAAGCTTTCTTT. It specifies CASSEAPGGTEAFF.

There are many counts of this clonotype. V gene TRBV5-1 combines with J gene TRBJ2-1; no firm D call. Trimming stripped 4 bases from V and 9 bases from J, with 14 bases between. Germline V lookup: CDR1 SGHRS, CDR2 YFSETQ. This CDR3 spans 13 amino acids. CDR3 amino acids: CASSLGVVGEQFF. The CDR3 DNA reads TGCGCCAGCAGCCTCGGTGTAGTTGGTGAGCAGTTCTTC.

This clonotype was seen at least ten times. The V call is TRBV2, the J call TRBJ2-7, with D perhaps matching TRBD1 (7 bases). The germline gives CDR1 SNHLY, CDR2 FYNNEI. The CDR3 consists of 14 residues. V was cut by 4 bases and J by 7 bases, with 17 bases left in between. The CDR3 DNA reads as TGTGCCAGCAGTGGCCAGGGGGGCAGAGGGGAGCAGTACTTC. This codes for CASSGQGGRGEQYF.

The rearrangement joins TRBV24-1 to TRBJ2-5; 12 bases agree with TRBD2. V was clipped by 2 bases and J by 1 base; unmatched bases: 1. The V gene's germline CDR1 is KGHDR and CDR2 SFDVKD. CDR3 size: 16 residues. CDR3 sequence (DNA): TGTGCCACCAGTGATTCGGGACTAGCGGGCCAAGAGACCCAGTACTTC. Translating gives CATSDSGLAGQETQYF.

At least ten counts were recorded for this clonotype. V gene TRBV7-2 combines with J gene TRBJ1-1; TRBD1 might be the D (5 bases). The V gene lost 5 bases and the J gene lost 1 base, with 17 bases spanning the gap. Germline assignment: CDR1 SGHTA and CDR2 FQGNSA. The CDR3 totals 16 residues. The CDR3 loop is CASSHDSLSPNTEAFF. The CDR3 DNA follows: TGTGCCAGCAGCCATGACAGCCTGAGCCCGAACACTGAAGCTTTCTTT.

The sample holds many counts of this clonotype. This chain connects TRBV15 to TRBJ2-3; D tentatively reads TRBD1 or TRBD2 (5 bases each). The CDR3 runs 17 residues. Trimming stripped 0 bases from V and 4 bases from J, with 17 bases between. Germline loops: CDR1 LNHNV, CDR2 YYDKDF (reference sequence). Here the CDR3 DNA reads TGTGCCACCAGCAGAGATAAAGGGCCAGGGAGTGCAGATACGCAGTATTTT. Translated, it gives CATSRDKGPGSADTQYF.

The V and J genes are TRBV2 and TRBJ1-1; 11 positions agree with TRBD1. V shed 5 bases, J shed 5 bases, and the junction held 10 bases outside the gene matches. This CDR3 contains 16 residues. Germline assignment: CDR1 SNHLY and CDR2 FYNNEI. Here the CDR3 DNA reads TGTGCCAGCAGTCGGGACAGGGGGAGGTCGGATACTGAAGCTTTCTTT. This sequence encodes CASSRDRGRSDTEAFF.

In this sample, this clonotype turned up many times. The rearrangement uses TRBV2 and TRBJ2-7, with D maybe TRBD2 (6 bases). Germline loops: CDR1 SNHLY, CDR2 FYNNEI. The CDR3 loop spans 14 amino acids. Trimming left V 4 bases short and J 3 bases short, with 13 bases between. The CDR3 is CASSGGLIGYEQYF. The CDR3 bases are TGTGCCAGCAGTGGAGGACTAATTGGCTACGAGCAGTACTTC.

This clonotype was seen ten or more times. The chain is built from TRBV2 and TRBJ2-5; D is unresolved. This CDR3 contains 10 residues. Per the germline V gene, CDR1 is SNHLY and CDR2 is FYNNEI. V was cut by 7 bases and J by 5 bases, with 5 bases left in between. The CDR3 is CASTDETQYF. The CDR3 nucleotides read TGTGCCAGCACCGACGAGACCCAGTACTTC. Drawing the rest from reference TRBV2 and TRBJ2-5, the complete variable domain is EPEVTQTPSHQVTQMGQEVILRCVPISNHLYFYWYRQILGQKVEFLVSFYNNEISEKSEIFDDQFSVERPDGSNFTLKIRSTKLEDSAMYFCASTDETQYFGPGTRLLVL.